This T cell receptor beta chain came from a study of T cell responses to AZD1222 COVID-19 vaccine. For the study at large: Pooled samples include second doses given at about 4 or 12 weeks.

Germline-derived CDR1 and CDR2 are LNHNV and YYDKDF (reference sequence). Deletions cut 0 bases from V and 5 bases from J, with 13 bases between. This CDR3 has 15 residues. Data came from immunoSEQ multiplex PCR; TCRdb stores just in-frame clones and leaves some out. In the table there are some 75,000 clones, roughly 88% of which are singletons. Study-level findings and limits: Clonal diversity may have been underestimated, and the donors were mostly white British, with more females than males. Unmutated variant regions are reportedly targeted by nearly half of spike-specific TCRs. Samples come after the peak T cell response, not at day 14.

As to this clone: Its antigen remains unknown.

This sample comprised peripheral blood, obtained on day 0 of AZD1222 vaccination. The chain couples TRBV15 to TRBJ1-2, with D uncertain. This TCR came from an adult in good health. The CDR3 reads CATSRDRAVPYGYTF. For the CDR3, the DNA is TGTGCCACCAGCAGAGATAGGGCAGTACCGTATGGCTACACCTTC.